The 9 T cell receptor beta chains presented below share a single source sample, sequenced in a study of T cell changes during pregnancy in multiple sclerosis (dated by TCRdb to about 2019). The library was obtained by the immunoSEQ multiplex PCR assay. Entries here come from immuneACCESS through TCRdb and include only in-frame sequences with V and J called. Some clones fail to appear in such tables; in the studies checked, an unresolved V gene covers under half of the shortfall, and the cause of the remainder is unknown. The sample includes tens of thousands of clones, with 90% observed a single time. The ten largest clones take up about 5.8% of the sample. Material: peripheral blood, obtained in the third trimester of pregnancy. These receptors originate from a female donor in good health, enrolled as a control in a pregnancy study.

The CDR3 DNA reads as TGTGCCAGCAGTTCACTAGCGGGGGTTGAGACCCAGTACTTC. It encodes CASSSLAGVETQYF. The chain employs TRBV27 and TRBJ2-5; 11 positions agree with TRBD2. CDR1 and CDR2 from the germline V gene are MNHEY and SMNVEV (reference sequence). CDR3 size: 14 residues. V shed 4 bases and J 5 bases; nucleotides not matched to a gene: 3.

The DNA for the CDR3 is TGTGCCATCAGTAGACTTGATGTCAATGAGCAGTTCTTC. Its protein product is CAISRLDVNEQFF. V and J are TRBV10-3 and TRBJ2-1; D is uncertain. Germline V lookup: CDR1 ENHRY, CDR2 SYGVKD. The CDR3 covers 13 residues. Trimming took off 5 bases at V and 6 bases at J, with 11 bases between the two ends.

The chain is built from TRBV5-6 and TRBJ1-2; 7 bases match TRBD1. The CDR3 is 14 amino acids. Germline loops: CDR1 SGHDT, CDR2 YYEEEE. Germline trimming cut 4 bases from V and 2 bases from J; bases unmatched to any gene: 5. This CDR3 is CASSPTGRNYGYTF. DNA for the CDR3: TGTGCCAGCAGCCCGACAGGGCGGAACTATGGCTACACCTTC.

The gene calls are TRBV9 and TRBJ2-1; D unclear. The CDR3 is made up of 12 amino acids. Germline-derived CDR1 and CDR2 are SGDLS and YYNGEE. V was shortened by 3 bases and J by 10 bases, with 11 bases between the two germline ends. The DNA for the CDR3 is TGTGCCAGCAGCGACCGGGTCGGGGAGCAGTTCTTC. Its protein product is CASSDRVGEQFF.

V and J are TRBV5-1 and TRBJ2-7; TRBD1 agrees at 10 bases. With 3 bases clipped from V and 7 bases from J, the junction kept 7 bases outside the gene matches. Germline V gene sequence: CDR1 SGHRS, CDR2 YFSETQ. This CDR3 is 14 amino acids long. CDR3 bases: TGCGCCAGCAGCTGGATGGGGACAGGGGAAGAGCAGTACTTC. Protein sequence: CASSWMGTGEEQYF.

The V and J genes are TRBV6-1 and TRBJ1-5, with a weak D call TRBD1 (5 bases). The CDR3 length is 13 residues. Germline loops: CDR1 MNHNS, CDR2 SASEGT. Trimming removed 6 bases at V and 9 bases at J, with 15 bases between. The CDR3, as DNA: TGTGCCAGCAGAGAGATACAGGTTACGCCCCAGCATTTT. Translation: CASREIQVTPQHF.

This chain connects TRBV10-3 to TRBJ1-1; 9 nucleotides match TRBD1. Germline-derived CDR1 and CDR2 are ENHRY and SYGVKD. The length of the CDR3 is 15 residues. The V gene end was trimmed by 6 bases and the J gene end by 0 bases; junction bases not matched to a gene: 5. DNA for the CDR3: TGTGCCATCAGGGTGACAGGGGGATTGAACACTGAAGCTTTCTTT. It translates to CAIRVTGGLNTEAFF.

The chain employs TRBV27 and TRBJ2-7; the D is unclear. The length of the CDR3 is 11 residues. The ends were cut back, 4 bases at V and 1 base at J, with 2 bases in the middle. Germline V gives CDR1 MNHEY, CDR2 SMNVEV (reference sequence). CDR3 nucleotides: TGTGCCAGCAGTTCTTCCTACGAGCAGTACTTC. Translating gives CASSSSYEQYF.

V and J are TRBV28 and TRBJ2-5; 9 nucleotides line up with TRBD1. The CDR3 has 15 residues. V lost 4 bases and J lost 5; bases outside the gene matches: 8. Germline V lookup: CDR1 MDHEN, CDR2 SYDVKM. The CDR3 spells CASSSLTGGQETQYF. In DNA form, the CDR3 reads TGTGCCAGCAGTTCCCTGACAGGGGGTCAGGAGACCCAGTACTTC.